Following are 4 T cell receptor beta chains from one sample sequenced in a study of T cell changes during pregnancy in multiple sclerosis. The method was immunoSEQ multiplex PCR; TCRdb's version includes in-frame clones alone and lacks a portion of them. The table includes about 56,000 clones, around 91% detected once. The sequencing here drew on peripheral blood, taken after pregnancy. These receptors came from a female donor with multiple sclerosis, enrolled in a pregnancy study.

The rearrangement joins TRBV7-8 to TRBJ2-5, with 8 bases identical to TRBD1. The CDR3 extends over 16 amino acids. Germline V gene data show CDR1 as SGHVS and CDR2 as FQNEAQ. V gave up 4 bases and J gave up 1 base; unmatched junction bases: 8. The CDR3 bases are TGTGCCAGCAGCTCCCGGACAGGGTGGGCCCAAGAGACCCAGTACTTC. Amino acid sequence: CASSSRTGWAQETQYF.

CDR3 protein: CASSLQGREQPQHF. In DNA, the CDR3 is TGTGCCAGCAGCTTACAGGGGAGGGAACAGCCCCAGCATTTT. V is TRBV7-2 and J is TRBJ1-5; D may be TRBD1 (6 bases). Germline V gene lookup returns CDR1 SGHTA and CDR2 FQGNSA. The CDR3 is 14 amino acids. Trimming took off 2 bases at V and 7 bases at J, with 12 bases between the two ends. Combining the CDR3 with reference TRBV7-2 and TRBJ1-5 gives the whole variable domain GAGVSQSPSNKVTEKGKDVELRCDPISGHTALYWYRQSLGQGLEFLIYFQGNSAPDKSGLPSDRFSAERTGGSVSTLTIQRTQQEDSAVYLCASSLQGREQPQHFGDGTRLSIL.

The rearrangement joins TRBV6-6 to TRBJ2-1; D ambiguous. Germline V gene sequence: CDR1 MNHNY, CDR2 SVGAGI (reference sequence). Trimming removed 4 bases at V and 2 bases at J, with 15 bases between. The CDR3 is made up of 16 amino acids. The CDR3 bases are TGTGCCAGCAGTTCGAAGCGCGGAACGACCTACAATGAGCAGTTCTTC. Its protein product is CASSSKRGTTYNEQFF.

This clone was seen a few times. The identical CDR3 is also encoded by other nucleotide sequences in the sample. This chain uses TRBV6-1 with TRBJ2-5; 11 bases fit TRBD2. The V gene end was trimmed by 2 bases and the J gene end by 2 bases; junction bases not matched to a gene: 1. Per the germline V gene, CDR1 is MNHNS and CDR2 is SASEGT. CDR3 length: 15 residues. CDR3 sequence: CASSELAGGQETQYF. CDR3 DNA: TGTGCCAGCAGTGAATTAGCGGGGGGGCAAGAGACCCAGTACTTC.